This T cell receptor (beta chain) stems from a study of blood T cells in healthy people across ages. A second roughly 6 to 11 cycle PCR used barcoded and J-beta primers. One entry per CDR3 protein results from TCRdb running MiXCR on the 5' RACE reads. This sample has about 720,000 distinct CDR3 sequences, with 22% found just once. CDR1 and CDR2 (germline): MNHNY, SVGAGI (reference sequence). The CDR3 extends over 12 amino acids. This clonotype was sampled from a man aged 65 to 79 in good health. The genes are TRBV6-6 and TRBJ2-7, with unresolved D. The DNA end favors TRBJ2-1, so the J call may be wrong. The sample consisted of blood. The CDR3 loop is CASSYNGNEQFF. The DNA of the CDR3 is TGTGCCAGCAGTTACAACGGAAATGAGCAGTTCTTC.